This T cell receptor beta chain appears in the sequencing data of a study of blood T cells in healthy people across ages. General study results and limits: Per million T cells, TCR beta diversity dropped about linearly as age rose.

Per-sample PBMC isolation yielded at least 6.5 million cells. A second about 7 to 12 cycle PCR used barcoded and J-beta primers. TCRdb processed the 5' RACE reads anew with MiXCR; each CDR3 protein has one entry. The sample shows about 1,000,000 distinct CDR3 sequences, roughly 45% of them seen only once. The ends were cut back, 4 bases at V and 3 bases at J, with 10 bases in the middle. The CDR3 contains 12 residues. Germline lookup yields CDR1 SQVTM and CDR2 ANQGSEA. As regards this clonotype: Its antigen is not known.

This TCR came from a woman aged 60-75 years in good health. J is TRBJ2-7 and V is TRBV29-1; D remains ambiguous. Sequenced sample: blood. The CDR3 DNA reads TGCAGCGTTGGGGATAGGTACTACGAGCAGTACTTC. This encodes CSVGDRYYEQYF.